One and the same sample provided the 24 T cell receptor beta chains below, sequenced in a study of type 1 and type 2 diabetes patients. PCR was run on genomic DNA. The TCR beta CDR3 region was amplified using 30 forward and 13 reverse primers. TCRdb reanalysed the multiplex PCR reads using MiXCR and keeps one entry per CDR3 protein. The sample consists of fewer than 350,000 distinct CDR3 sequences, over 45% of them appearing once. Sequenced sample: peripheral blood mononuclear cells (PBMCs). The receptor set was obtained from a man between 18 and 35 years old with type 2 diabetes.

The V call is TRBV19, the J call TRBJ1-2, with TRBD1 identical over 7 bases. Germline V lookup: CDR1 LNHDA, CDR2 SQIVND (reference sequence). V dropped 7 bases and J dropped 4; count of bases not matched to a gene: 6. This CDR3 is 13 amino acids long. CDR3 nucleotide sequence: TGTGCCAGTACCCCCAGGGGGATCTATGGCTACACCTTC. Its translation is CASTPRGIYGYTF.

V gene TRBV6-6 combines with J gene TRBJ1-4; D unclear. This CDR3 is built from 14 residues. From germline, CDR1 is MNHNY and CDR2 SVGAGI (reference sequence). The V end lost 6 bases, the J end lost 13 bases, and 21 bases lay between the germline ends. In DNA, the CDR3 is TGTGCCAGCAGCAAAGGACCTATACAGAAAGGACTGTTTTTT. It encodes CASSKGPIQKGLFF.

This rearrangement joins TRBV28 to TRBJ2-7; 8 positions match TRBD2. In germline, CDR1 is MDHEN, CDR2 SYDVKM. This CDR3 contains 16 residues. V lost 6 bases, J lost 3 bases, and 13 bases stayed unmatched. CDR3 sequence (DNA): TGTGCCAGCAGCTCCTCCGAGGGGCGGGGGGACTACGAGCAGTACTTC. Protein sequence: CASSSSEGRGDYEQYF.

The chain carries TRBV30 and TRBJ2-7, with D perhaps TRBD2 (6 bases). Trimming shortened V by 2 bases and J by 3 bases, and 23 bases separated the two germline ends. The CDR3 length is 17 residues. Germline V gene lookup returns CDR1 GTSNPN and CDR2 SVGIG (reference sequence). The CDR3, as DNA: TGTGCCTGGAGTTATGGGGGGACGTCCCCCAAATTCTACGAGCAGTACTTC. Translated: CAWSYGGTSPKFYEQYF.

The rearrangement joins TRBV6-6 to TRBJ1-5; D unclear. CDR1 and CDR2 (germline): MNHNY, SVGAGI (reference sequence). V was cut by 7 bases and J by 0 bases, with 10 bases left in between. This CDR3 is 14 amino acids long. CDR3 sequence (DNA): TGTGCCAGCACCGGGGTTTATAGCAATCAGCCCCAGCATTTT. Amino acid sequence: CASTGVYSNQPQHF.

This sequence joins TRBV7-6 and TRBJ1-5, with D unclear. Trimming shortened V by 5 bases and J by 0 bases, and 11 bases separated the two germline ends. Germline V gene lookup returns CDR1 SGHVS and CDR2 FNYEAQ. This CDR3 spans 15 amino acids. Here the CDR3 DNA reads TGTGCCAGCAGCCCCGACGGCAATAGCAATCAGCCCCAGCATTTT. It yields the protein CASSPDGNSNQPQHF. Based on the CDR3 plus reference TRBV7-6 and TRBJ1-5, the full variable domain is GAGVSQSPRYKVTKRGQDVALRCDPISGHVSLYWYRQALGQGPEFLTYFNYEAQQDKSGLPNDRFSAERPEGSISTLTIQRTEQRDSAMYRCASSPDGNSNQPQHFGDGTRLSIL.

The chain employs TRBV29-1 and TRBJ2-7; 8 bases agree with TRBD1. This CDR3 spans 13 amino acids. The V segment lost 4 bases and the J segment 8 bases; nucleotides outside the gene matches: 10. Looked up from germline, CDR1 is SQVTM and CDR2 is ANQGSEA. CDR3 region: CSVVETGVGKQYF. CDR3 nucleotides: TGCAGCGTTGTAGAGACAGGGGTAGGCAAGCAGTACTTC.

CDR3 sequence (DNA): TGTGCCAGCGAAGCCGATAGGGACAGATGGAACACTGAAGCTTTCTTT. As protein: CASEADRDRWNTEAFF. The V call is TRBV28, the J call TRBJ1-1; 7 nucleotides agree with TRBD1. Germline CDR1 is MDHEN and CDR2 is SYDVKM. CDR3 size: 16 residues. Germline trimming cut 8 bases from V and 1 base from J; bases unmatched to any gene: 13.

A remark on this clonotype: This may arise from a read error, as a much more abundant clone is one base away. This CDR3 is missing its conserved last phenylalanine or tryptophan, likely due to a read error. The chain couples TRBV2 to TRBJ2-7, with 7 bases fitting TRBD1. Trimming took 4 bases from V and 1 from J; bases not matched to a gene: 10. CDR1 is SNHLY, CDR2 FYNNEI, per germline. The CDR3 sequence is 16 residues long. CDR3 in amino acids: CASSASTGVHSYEQYL. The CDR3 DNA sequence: TGTGCCAGCAGTGCTTCAACAGGGGTACATTCCTACGAGCAGTACCTC.

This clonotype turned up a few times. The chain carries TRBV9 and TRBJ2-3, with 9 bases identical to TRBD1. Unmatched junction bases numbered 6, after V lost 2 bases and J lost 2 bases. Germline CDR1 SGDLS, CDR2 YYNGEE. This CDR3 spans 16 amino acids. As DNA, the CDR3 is TGTGCCAGCAGCGTGAGTGGGACAGGGACCACAGATACGCAGTATTTT. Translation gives CASSVSGTGTTDTQYF.

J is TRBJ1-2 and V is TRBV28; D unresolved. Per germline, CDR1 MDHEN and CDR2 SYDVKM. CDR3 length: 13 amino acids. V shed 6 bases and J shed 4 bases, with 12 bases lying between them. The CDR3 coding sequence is TGTGCCAGCAGGTTAGACGGCGGCTATGGCTACACCTTC. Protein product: CASRLDGGYGYTF.

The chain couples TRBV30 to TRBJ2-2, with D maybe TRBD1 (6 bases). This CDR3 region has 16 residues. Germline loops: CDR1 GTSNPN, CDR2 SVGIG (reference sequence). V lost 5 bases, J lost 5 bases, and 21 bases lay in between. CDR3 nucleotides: TGTGCCTGGGATCCCCTAATACAGGGAAGAACCGGGGAGCTGTTTTTT. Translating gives CAWDPLIQGRTGELFF.

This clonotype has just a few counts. Here the CDR3 reads CSASSPGTGRSAYEQYF. The CDR3 DNA sequence: TGCAGTGCTAGTAGCCCCGGGACAGGGAGGTCGGCCTACGAGCAGTACTTC. The chain links TRBV20-1 to TRBJ2-7, with TRBD1 identical over 9 bases. The germline gives CDR1 DFQATT, CDR2 SNEGSKA (reference sequence). Trimming cost V 3 bases and J 2 bases; bases outside gene matches: 14. This CDR3 is built from 17 residues.

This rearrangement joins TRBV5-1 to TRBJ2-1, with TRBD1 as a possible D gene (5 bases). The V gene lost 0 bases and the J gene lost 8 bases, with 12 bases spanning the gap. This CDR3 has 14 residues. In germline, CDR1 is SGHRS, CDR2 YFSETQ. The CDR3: CASSLAGHPHEQFF. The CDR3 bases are TGCGCCAGCAGCTTGGCTGGACACCCACATGAGCAGTTCTTC.

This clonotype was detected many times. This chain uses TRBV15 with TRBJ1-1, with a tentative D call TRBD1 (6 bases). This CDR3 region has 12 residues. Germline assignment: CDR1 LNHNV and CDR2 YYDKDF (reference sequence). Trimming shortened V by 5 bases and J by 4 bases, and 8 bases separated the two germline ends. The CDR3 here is CATSGGGTEAFF. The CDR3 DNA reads TGTGCCACCAGCGGAGGGGGCACTGAAGCTTTCTTT.

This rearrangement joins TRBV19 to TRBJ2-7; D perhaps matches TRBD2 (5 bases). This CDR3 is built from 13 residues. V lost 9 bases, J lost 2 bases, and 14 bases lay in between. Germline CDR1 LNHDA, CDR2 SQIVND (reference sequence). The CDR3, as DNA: TGTGCCAGCCGGTTCGGGGATGCCTACGAGCAGTACTTC. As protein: CASRFGDAYEQYF.

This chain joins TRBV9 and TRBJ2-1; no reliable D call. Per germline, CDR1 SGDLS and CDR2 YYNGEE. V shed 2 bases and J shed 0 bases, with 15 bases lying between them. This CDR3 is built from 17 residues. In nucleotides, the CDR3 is TGTGCCAGCAGCGTTGGGTCTAGTTTAAGCTCCTACAATGAGCAGTTCTTC. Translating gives CASSVGSSLSSYNEQFF.

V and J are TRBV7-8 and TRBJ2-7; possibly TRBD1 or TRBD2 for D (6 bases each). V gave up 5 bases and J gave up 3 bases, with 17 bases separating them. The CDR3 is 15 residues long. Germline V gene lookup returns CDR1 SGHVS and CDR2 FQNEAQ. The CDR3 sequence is CASSPSGAENYEQYF. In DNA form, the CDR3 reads TGTGCCAGCAGCCCGTCGGGGGCAGAAAACTACGAGCAGTACTTC.

The CDR3 region has the DNA TGTGCCAGCAGCTCGAGGCAGGGCGAAAACATTCAGTACTTC. Amino acid sequence: CASSSRQGENIQYF. This chain joins TRBV11-1 and TRBJ2-4, with D possibly being TRBD1 (5 bases). Trimming cost V 4 bases and J 5 bases, with 12 bases left between them. This CDR3 comprises 14 residues. Germline V gene lookup returns CDR1 SGHAT and CDR2 FQDESV (reference sequence).

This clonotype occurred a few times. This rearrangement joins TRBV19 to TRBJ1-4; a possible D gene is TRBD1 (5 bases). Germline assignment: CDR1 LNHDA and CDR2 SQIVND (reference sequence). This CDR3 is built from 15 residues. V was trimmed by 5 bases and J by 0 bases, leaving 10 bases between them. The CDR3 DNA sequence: TGTGCCAGTAGTCTCAGACAGACAACTAATGAAAAACTGTTTTTT. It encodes CASSLRQTTNEKLFF.

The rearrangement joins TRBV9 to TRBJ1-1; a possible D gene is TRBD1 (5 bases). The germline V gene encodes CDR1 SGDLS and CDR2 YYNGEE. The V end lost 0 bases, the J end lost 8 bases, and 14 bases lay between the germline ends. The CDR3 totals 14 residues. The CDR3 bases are TGTGCCAGCAGCGTAGGACGGGTGAACAGGGAAGCTTTCTTT. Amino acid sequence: CASSVGRVNREAFF.

The CDR3 nucleotides read TGTGCCAGTAGTATGGGACAGGGGCTGTACGAGCAGTTCTTC. Its translation is CASSMGQGLYEQFF. This chain links TRBV19 with TRBJ2-5; 10 nucleotides line up with TRBD1. TRBJ2-1 matches the DNA end more closely, so the J call is doubtful. Germline V gene data show CDR1 as LNHDA and CDR2 as SQIVND (reference sequence). The CDR3 has 14 amino acids.

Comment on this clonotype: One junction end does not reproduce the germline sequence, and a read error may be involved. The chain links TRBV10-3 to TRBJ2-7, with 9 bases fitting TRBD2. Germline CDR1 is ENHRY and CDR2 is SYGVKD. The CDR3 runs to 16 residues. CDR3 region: CASSPAGGGRVYEQYF. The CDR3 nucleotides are TGTGCCAGCAGTCCCGCCGGGGGCGGGAGGGTATACGAGCAGTACTTC.

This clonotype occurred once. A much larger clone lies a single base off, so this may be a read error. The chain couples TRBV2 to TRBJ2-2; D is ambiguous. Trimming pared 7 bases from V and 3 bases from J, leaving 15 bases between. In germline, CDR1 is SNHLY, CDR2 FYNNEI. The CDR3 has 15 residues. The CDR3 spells CASTLTQTDTGELFF. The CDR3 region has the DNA TGTGCCAGCACCTTGACTCAAACGGACACCGGGGAGCTGTTTTTT.